Listed below are T cell receptor beta chains from one sample, sequenced in a study of blood T cell repertoires in COVID-19. TCRdb's copy holds only in-frame clones and misses some; the assay was immunoSEQ multiplex PCR. In the table there are about 45,000 clones, about 80% of which are singletons. Sequenced input: peripheral blood. The receptors derive from a man between 65 and 80 years old with acute or convalescent COVID-19. The CDR3 runs from the conserved cysteine through the conserved F or W. A D gene is named only where the DNA matches it firmly. Some rows mark clone size as missing; the rest say once, few, many or name a class of expanded clone.

cdr3_aa	cdr3_nt	j_call	v_call	d_call	clone_size
CACTPYRGGTGELFF	TGTGCCTGCACCCCATACCGGGGTGGTACCGGGGAGCTGTTTTTT	TRBJ2-2	TRBV19	.	.
CASSFDGVMNTEAFF	TGCGCCAGCAGCTTCGACGGAGTCATGAACACTGAAGCTTTCTTT	TRBJ1-1	TRBV5-1	.	.
CASSSLGQGLHYEQYF	TGTGCCAGCAGTTCCCTCGGACAGGGCCTCCACTACGAGCAGTACTTC	TRBJ2-7	TRBV6-5	TRBD1	.
CAWSVRGNQPQHF	TGTGCCTGGAGTGTACGCGGAAATCAGCCCCAGCATTTT	TRBJ1-5	TRBV30	.	.
CATSRGQGKVTEAFF	TGTGCCACCAGCAGAGGTCAGGGGAAAGTCACTGAAGCTTTCTTT	TRBJ1-1	TRBV15	.	medium-sized
CASSLGRVNTGELFF	TGTGCCAGCAGCTTGGGCAGGGTTAACACCGGGGAGCTGTTTTTT	TRBJ2-2	TRBV7-3	.	.
CASSYSQGFSYEQYF	TGTGCCAGCAGTTACTCGCAGGGGTTCTCCTACGAGCAGTACTTC	TRBJ2-7	TRBV6-5	.	.
CASSSRTGSQETQYF	TGTGCCAGCAGCTCGAGGACAGGGTCTCAAGAGACCCAGTACTTC	TRBJ2-5	TRBV5-4	TRBD1	once
CASSLSGTGSYEQYF	TGTGCCAGCAGCTTATCCGGGACAGGTTCCTACGAGCAGTACTTC	TRBJ2-7	TRBV7-2	TRBD1	.
CASSYSHSSGGASGWEQFF	TGTGCCAGCAGTTACTCTCATTCCAGCGGGGGGGCCTCAGGTTGGGAGCAGTTCTTC	TRBJ2-1	TRBV6-2/TRBV6-3	TRBD2	once
CASSSSRGKANEKLFF	TGTGCCAGTAGCTCTTCCAGGGGCAAGGCTAATGAAAAACTGTTTTTT	TRBJ1-4	TRBV19	.	.
CASSLGQGGPSMGYTF	TGTGCCAGCAGCTTGGGACAGGGGGGTCCCTCGATGGGCTACACCTTC	TRBJ1-2	TRBV7-3	TRBD1	.
CASRRGQGNSPLHF	TGTGCCAGCAGGAGGGGGCAGGGTAATTCACCCCTCCACTTT	TRBJ1-6	TRBV7-2	TRBD1	.
CASSPTGGAGQPQHF	TGTGCCAGCAGTCCAACAGGGGGAGCGGGTCAGCCCCAGCATTTT	TRBJ1-5	TRBV11-2	TRBD1	few
CASTLGTGPWDEQFF	TGTGCCAGCACCCTAGGGACAGGGCCATGGGATGAGCAGTTCTTC	TRBJ2-1	TRBV7-9	TRBD1	.
CASGLIRESNQPQHF	TGTGCCAGCGGATTGATCCGGGAGAGCAATCAGCCCCAGCATTTT	TRBJ1-5	TRBV2	.	.
CASSSRGRGDSPLHF	TGTGCCAGCAGCTCCCGAGGTCGGGGGGATTCACCCCTCCACTTT	TRBJ1-6	TRBV3-1/TRBV3-2	.	.